A selection of T cell receptor beta chains follows, all from one sample in a study of beta chain features in type 1 diabetes. Profiling relied on immunoSEQ multiplex PCR, and the TCRdb table lists in-frame clones only, not all of them. The table records fewer than 250,000 clones, 13% to 15% of them present only once. Material: naive CD4+ T cells from blood. These receptors were collected from a woman aged 40 to 49 in good health. Both conserved end residues are part of each CDR3. The D gene is left open where the match is weak. A row's size may be missing; if present it is once, few, many or a size class.

V	D	J	size	DNA	CDR3
TRBV7-2	-	TRBJ2-3	-	TGTGCCAGCAGCTTACTCCAGGGGAATACGCAGTATTTT	CASSLLQGNTQYF
TRBV4-2	-	TRBJ2-3	-	TGTGCCAGCAGCCTTTTAAGTGGCGGAGGAGTCACAGATACGCAGTATTTT	CASSLLSGGGVTDTQYF
TRBV16	TRBD2	TRBJ2-1	-	TGTGCCAGCAGCCAGACTAGCGGGGGTACAAATGAGCAGTTCTTC	CASSQTSGGTNEQFF
TRBV19	TRBD1	TRBJ2-7	-	TGTGCCAGTAGTCATAACAGGGGAAACTCCTACGAGCAGTACTTC	CASSHNRGNSYEQYF
TRBV10-2	TRBD1	TRBJ2-5	-	TGCGCCAGCAGTGAGCCCGGGACAGCCCACGAGACCCAGTACTTC	CASSEPGTAHETQYF
TRBV18	TRBD1	TRBJ1-6	-	TGTGCCAGCTCACGGGACAGGGGTAATTCACCCCTCCACTTT	CASSRDRGNSPLHF
TRBV5-1	-	TRBJ2-2	few	TGCGCCAGCAGACGGACACGACCGAACACCGGGGAGCTGTTTTTT	CASRRTRPNTGELFF
TRBV2	TRBD1	TRBJ2-7	few	TGTGCCAGCAGATCGGACAGGAGTTCTTTCTACGAGCAGTACTTC	CASRSDRSSFYEQYF
TRBV7-9	TRBD1	TRBJ2-1	few	TGTGCCAGCAGACCTGTCGGCGCCTCAGGGGGCTCCTACAATGAGCAGTTCTTC	CASRPVGASGGSYNEQFF
TRBV18	TRBD1	TRBJ2-6	few	TGTGCCAGCTCGGGGACAGGGACCGGGGCCAACGTCCTGACTTTC	CASSGTGTGANVLTF
TRBV5-1	TRBD2	TRBJ2-1	-	TGCGCCAGCAGCTACGAGGGACTAGTTGGGCGGAATGAGCAGTTCTTC	CASSYEGLVGRNEQFF
TRBV7-9	TRBD1	TRBJ1-5	few	TGTGCCAGCAGCTCCGGGACAGGGTTTGCTCAGCCCCAGCATTTT	CASSSGTGFAQPQHF
TRBV7-2	-	TRBJ2-7	many	TGTGCCAGCAGCTTGGGCCGGAAGGAGCAGTACTTC	CASSLGRKEQYF
TRBV5-1	-	TRBJ2-7	-	TGCGCCAGCAGCTTGCAGGGGCCCAACGAGCAGTACTTC	CASSLQGPNEQYF
TRBV27	TRBD1	TRBJ1-6	-	TGTGCCAGCAGTTCACCCAGGGGGCGAACACCCCTCCACTTT	CASSSPRGRTPLHF
TRBV5-4	TRBD1	TRBJ2-3	-	TGTGCCAGCAGCTCCAGACAGGGCAGCACAGATACGCAGTATTTT	CASSSRQGSTDTQYF
TRBV2	-	TRBJ2-5	-	TGTGCCAGCAGGTGGAGCCCTCAGGAGACCCAGTACTTC	CASRWSPQETQYF
TRBV6-5	TRBD2	TRBJ2-5	-	TGTGCCAGCAGTTACGGGGCAGCGGGGGGCCAAGAGACCCAGTACTTC	CASSYGAAGGQETQYF
TRBV18	-	TRBJ2-2	-	TGTGCCAGCTCACCATTTCCGTCGGGTGCGGCGAACACCGGGGAGCTGTTTTTT	CASSPFPSGAANTGELFF
TRBV7-9	-	TRBJ1-4	-	TGTGCCAGCAGCTCGACCGGACATCCGGATGAAAAACTGTTTTTT	CASSSTGHPDEKLFF
TRBV7-7	TRBD2	TRBJ2-5	-	TGTGCCAGCAGCCCTGCTAGCGGGGGGCCCGGGACCCAGTACTTC	CASSPASGGPGTQYF
TRBV6-4	-	TRBJ1-6	few	TGTGCCAGCAGTGACTTAAGGCAGGGGTATAATTCACCCCTCCACTTT	CASSDLRQGYNSPLHF
TRBV5-6	-	TRBJ2-2	-	TGTGCCAGCAGGCCACCTTCTGGCCACGGGGAGCTGTTTTTT	CASRPPSGHGELFF
TRBV7-9	-	TRBJ2-2	few	TGTGCCAGCAGCTTTAGTTCCCCTCAATTTAACACCGGGGAGCTGTTTTTT	CASSFSSPQFNTGELFF
TRBV5-4	-	TRBJ2-3	few	TGTGCCAGCAGCACTACTGGGTCGGATACGCAGTATTTT	CASSTTGSDTQYF
TRBV11-2	TRBD1	TRBJ1-5	-	TGTGCCAGCAGCTCCATGGACAGGAATCAGCCCCAGCATTTT	CASSSMDRNQPQHF
TRBV6-1	-	TRBJ2-1	few	TGTGCCAGCAGGGGAGAGGCGGGGGCAGCGTTCTTC	CASRGEAGAAFF
TRBV7-9	-	TRBJ2-3	few	TGTGCCAGCAGCCGTACAGTCTCTAGCACAGATACGCAGTATTTT	CASSRTVSSTDTQYF
TRBV2	TRBD1	TRBJ2-7	-	TGTGCCAGCAGCCCAAGGACAGGGTCTTACGAGCAGTACTTC	CASSPRTGSYEQYF
TRBV2	TRBD2	TRBJ2-5	-	TGTGCCAGCAGTGAAATAGCGGGGCAAGAGACCCAGTACTTC	CASSEIAGQETQYF
TRBV7-9	-	TRBJ2-7	-	TGTGCCAGCAGCTTACGACTGGAGCAGTACTTC	CASSLRLEQYF